The 19 T cell receptor beta chains below come from one sample, sequenced in a study of spatial heterogeneity in lung cancer. The time point was: blood at routine non-recurrence follow-up after resection. TCRdb redid the calling of the 5' RACE reads with MiXCR, one entry per CDR3 protein. The repertoire holds around 40,000 distinct CDR3 sequences, with around 7.6% as singletons. The sequenced sample was PBMCs, obtained at follow-up. The receptors were gathered from a male donor with early-stage non-small cell lung cancer.

In the case of this clonotype: Being one base from a much bigger clone, this may be a read error. The chain uses TRBV18 and TRBJ1-2; no definite D call. V was shortened by 3 bases and J by 4 bases, with 12 bases between the two germline ends. The CDR3 length is 14 residues. Germline CDR1 reads KGHSH; CDR2 reads LQKENI. The CDR3 sequence: CASSPPDGVYGYTF. The CDR3 nucleotides read TGTGCCAGCTCACCGCCGGACGGAGTCTATGGCTACACCTTC.

This clonotype showed up many times. The chain uses TRBV12-3 or TRBV12-4 and TRBJ1-3; 8 nucleotides match TRBD1. The CDR3 runs 13 residues. Unmatched junction bases numbered 7, after V lost 4 bases and J lost 11 bases. CDR3 region: CASSSEAGGSIYF. For the CDR3, the DNA is TGTGCCAGCAGTTCGGAGGCAGGGGGCTCCATATATTTT.

This clonotype was counted ten times or more. A much bigger clone sits one base away, suggesting this may be a read error. The rearrangement joins TRBV14 to TRBJ1-3; no reliable D call. The CDR3 totals 16 residues. Germline CDR1 reads SGHDN; CDR2 reads FVKESK. V gave up 4 bases and J gave up 6 bases, with 19 bases separating them. Here the CDR3 DNA reads TGTGCCAGCAGCCCTTGGGAGTGGAAGCCTGAAAACACCATATATTTT. This codes for CASSPWEWKPENTIYF.

This clonotype was counted many times. V usage is TRBV6-5 and J usage is TRBJ1-1; D gene ambiguous. The V and J ends lost 4 bases and 0 bases respectively, with 6 bases between them. Germline values: CDR1 MNHEY, CDR2 SVGAGI. CDR3 length: 13 amino acids. DNA of the CDR3: TGTGCCAGCAGTTCCAGATTGAACACTGAAGCTTTCTTT. Protein: CASSSRLNTEAFF.

This clonotype was picked up many times. This chain uses TRBV20-1 with TRBJ1-1, with D unresolved. The CDR3 sequence is 14 residues long. Germline V gives CDR1 DFQATT, CDR2 SNEGSKA (reference sequence). Deletions cut 3 bases from V and 4 bases from J, with 15 bases between. Here the CDR3 reads CSASDPRIGTEAFF. CDR3 nucleotides: TGCAGTGCTAGCGACCCAAGGATAGGCACTGAAGCTTTCTTT.

This sequence joins TRBV29-1 and TRBJ1-2; D might be TRBD1 (5 bases). CDR1 and CDR2 from the germline V gene are SQVTM and ANQGSEA. CDR3 length: 13 amino acids. V lost 4 bases and J 5 bases, leaving 14 bases between the germline ends. The CDR3 spells CSVARERWYGYTF. CDR3 DNA sequence: TGCAGCGTTGCCAGGGAAAGGTGGTATGGCTACACCTTC.

Only a few counts were recorded for this clonotype. The chain carries TRBV20-1 and TRBJ1-2; D might be TRBD1 (5 bases). The CDR3 consists of 12 residues. CDR1 DFQATT and CDR2 SNEGSKA come from the germline V gene (reference sequence). V lost 3 bases and J 7 bases, leaving 12 bases between the germline ends. The CDR3 DNA reads as TGCAGTGCTAGCAGGGCCCTCAGTGGCTACACCTTC. It yields the protein CSASRALSGYTF.

This clonotype was seen repeatedly, ten times or more. The V gene is TRBV7-3, the J gene TRBJ2-1, with D unresolved. The V end was cut by 1 base, the J end by 3 bases, with 7 bases between. Germline V gives CDR1 SGHTA, CDR2 FQGTGA. The CDR3 sequence is 14 residues long. Here the CDR3 reads CASSLMGIYNEQFF. The CDR3 bases are TGTGCCAGCAGCTTAATGGGGATCTACAATGAGCAGTTCTTC.

This clonotype was counted at least ten times. This chain joins TRBV10-3 and TRBJ2-7, with 7 nucleotides matching TRBD1. V lost 7 bases to trimming and J lost 3 bases; unmatched junction nucleotides: 9. CDR3 length: 14 residues. Germline CDR1 is ENHRY and CDR2 is SYGVKD. The CDR3 nucleotides are TGTGCCATCACCTCCGGGACAGAACACTACGAGCAGTACTTC. It encodes CAITSGTEHYEQYF.

This clonotype was picked up many times. The gene calls are TRBV19 and TRBJ2-7; D is undetermined. Germline CDR1 and CDR2: LNHDA and SQIVND (reference sequence). V lost 0 bases to trimming and J lost 2 bases, with 14 bases between them. The CDR3 extends over 16 amino acids. CDR3: CASSIDAHSLPYEQYF. In nucleotides, the CDR3 is TGTGCCAGTAGTATAGATGCCCACAGCCTTCCCTACGAGCAGTACTTC.

This clonotype was seen at least ten times. The chain combines TRBV7-6 with TRBJ2-2, with a tentative D call TRBD2 (6 bases). The CDR3 is 17 amino acids. Trimming cost V 2 bases and J 2 bases, with 15 bases left between them. Germline V lookup: CDR1 SGHVS, CDR2 FNYEAQ. CDR3: CASSLKILGGNTGELFF. In DNA, the CDR3 is TGTGCCAGCAGCTTAAAGATTCTCGGGGGAAACACCGGGGAGCTGTTTTTT.

In its sample, this clonotype was seen many times. The gene calls are TRBV30 and TRBJ1-2; 11 bases align to TRBD1. Germline assignment: CDR1 GTSNPN and CDR2 SVGIG (reference sequence). Unmatched junction bases numbered 1, after V lost 5 bases and J lost 2 bases. The CDR3 length is 13 residues. The CDR3 spells CAWRDRGNYGYTF. The CDR3 DNA is TGTGCCTGGCGGGACAGGGGGAACTATGGCTACACCTTC.

This clonotype was observed many times. The chain has TRBV27 and TRBJ1-2; 10 nucleotides align to TRBD1. Germline values: CDR1 MNHEY, CDR2 SMNVEV (reference sequence). This CDR3 has 14 amino acids. V lost 6 bases, J lost 4 bases, and 5 bases stayed unmatched. This CDR3 reads CASSLGQGRYGYTF. The CDR3 DNA follows: TGTGCCAGCAGCTTGGGACAGGGGCGCTATGGCTACACCTTC.

This clonotype came up many times. This chain links TRBV6-1 with TRBJ1-2, with D perhaps matching TRBD1 (5 bases). Germline V gives CDR1 MNHNS, CDR2 SASEGT. The CDR3 is 15 amino acids. V shed 3 bases and J shed 4 bases, with 15 bases lying between them. The CDR3 reads CASSERTGEFYGYTF. CDR3 nucleotide sequence: TGTGCCAGCAGTGAGCGAACGGGGGAGTTCTATGGCTACACCTTC.

This clonotype has just a few counts. This chain joins TRBV29-1 and TRBJ2-3; TRBD2 matches at 9 bases. V lost 5 bases and J lost 8; bases outside the gene matches: 8. The CDR3 contains 13 residues. Looked up from germline, CDR1 is SQVTM and CDR2 is ANQGSEA. CDR3 sequence: CSVSAGGPATQYF. CDR3 nucleotide sequence: TGCAGCGTTTCAGCGGGGGGTCCCGCTACGCAGTATTTT.

On this clonotype itself: One end of the junction varies from germline; a read error may be responsible. The chain has TRBV7-9 and TRBJ2-3, with D perhaps matching TRBD1 or TRBD2 (5 bases each). Germline V gene sequence: CDR1 SEHNR, CDR2 FQNEAQ (reference sequence). This CDR3 comprises 15 residues. For the CDR3, the DNA is TGTGCCAGCAGCTTAGCGGGGCGCGGAGGAGATACGCAGTACTTT. Protein: CASSLAGRGGDTQYF.

This clonotype was found many times. This chain connects TRBV14 to TRBJ2-7, with 8 bases that match TRBD1. V dropped 1 base and J dropped 6; count of bases not matched to a gene: 8. The germline V gene encodes CDR1 SGHDN and CDR2 FVKESK. The CDR3 loop spans 15 amino acids. CDR3 nucleotide sequence: TGTGCCAGCAGCCAAGTCCAGGGGGCTCTACTCGAGCAGTACTTC. Translated, it gives CASSQVQGALLEQYF.

The chain combines TRBV18 with TRBJ1-4; possible D gene TRBD1, 5 bases. V was cut by 2 bases and J by 7 bases, with 14 bases left in between. The CDR3 sequence is 15 residues long. CDR1 KGHSH and CDR2 LQKENI come from the germline V gene. CDR3 residues: CASSPEGQGGEKLFF. The DNA for the CDR3 is TGTGCCAGCTCACCAGAGGGCCAGGGTGGTGAAAAACTGTTTTTT.

The table lists this clonotype with a few counts. This rearrangement joins TRBV9 to TRBJ2-1; no clear D. This CDR3 comprises 13 residues. The V gene's germline CDR1 is SGDLS and CDR2 YYNGEE. Deletions cut 0 bases from V and 9 bases from J, with 10 bases between. CDR3 residues: CASSVAQWVEQFF. The CDR3 DNA sequence: TGTGCCAGCAGCGTAGCGCAGTGGGTTGAGCAGTTCTTC.